The 22 T cell receptor beta chains reported below all come from one sample, sequenced in a study of neoadjuvant anti-PD-1 for oral cavity cancer. TCRdb's copy holds only in-frame clones and misses some; the assay was immunoSEQ multiplex PCR. The sample yields approximately 15,000 clones, about 61% seen once. The sequencing here drew on PBMCs, taken before nivolumab (anti-PD-1) treatment. The receptors here all came from a person aged 35 to 85 with oral cavity squamous cell carcinoma.

V is TRBV18 and J is TRBJ2-1; 9 nucleotides match TRBD1. V was pared by 4 bases and J by 5 bases, with 3 bases of the junction left unmatched. This CDR3 has 14 residues. Germline loops: CDR1 KGHSH, CDR2 LQKENI. The CDR3 loop reads CASSLGQGNNEQFF. CDR3 DNA: TGTGCCAGCTCACTCGGACAGGGGAACAATGAGCAGTTCTTC.

For the CDR3, the DNA is TGTGCCAGCAGTTACTCCAGGGCCAGCAATCAGCCCCAGCATTTT. Its protein is CASSYSRASNQPQHF. The rearrangement joins TRBV6-5 to TRBJ1-5; D may be TRBD1 (5 bases). This CDR3 is 15 amino acids long. Germline V CDR1 and CDR2: MNHEY, SVGAGI. V was trimmed by 0 bases and J by 1 base, leaving 7 bases between them.

The rearrangement uses TRBV29-1 and TRBJ2-1; TRBD1 or TRBD2 may be the D gene (5 bases each). Germline V gene lookup returns CDR1 SQVTM and CDR2 ANQGSEA. CDR3 length: 16 amino acids. Deletions cut 1 base from V and 7 bases from J, with 20 bases between. The CDR3 loop reads CSVEGGPRGRDNEQFF. CDR3 in DNA: TGCAGCGTTGAAGGGGGCCCCCGAGGGAGAGATAATGAGCAGTTCTTC.

The J gene is TRBJ2-1, the V gene TRBV21-1; TRBD1 is taken as the D call from the table, unchecked against the DNA. TRBV21-1 is a recognized pseudogene. The CDR3 is 17 amino acids. As DNA, the CDR3 is TGTGCCAGCAGCAAAGAAAGCCCCGGCAGGGTGTACAATGAGCAGTTCTTC. Translated: CASSKESPGRVYNEQFF.

The gene calls are TRBV6-5 and TRBJ2-2; maybe TRBD2 (5 bases). The CDR3 length is 13 residues. Trimming removed 2 bases from V and 7 bases from J, with 8 bases in between. Germline V lookup: CDR1 MNHEY, CDR2 SVGAGI. CDR3: CASSYEGNGELFF. In nucleotides, the CDR3 is TGTGCCAGCAGTTACGAGGGAAACGGGGAGCTGTTTTTT.

The chain employs TRBV6-1 and TRBJ2-3; 7 bases agree with TRBD2. CDR1 and CDR2 from the germline V gene are MNHNS and SASEGT. Trimming at V came to 1 base and at J to 2 bases, leaving 3 bases not matched to a gene. The CDR3 is made up of 15 amino acids. The CDR3 sequence: CASSEERGTTDTQYF. CDR3 nucleotides: TGTGCCAGCAGTGAAGAGCGGGGAACCACAGATACGCAGTATTTT.

The genes are TRBV5-6 and TRBJ1-5; D remains unclear. Trimming removed 0 bases at V and 5 bases at J, with 9 bases between. CDR3 length equals 14 residues. Germline CDR1 is SGHDT and CDR2 is YYEEEE. CDR3 amino acids: CASSLGRVDQPQHF. In nucleotides, the CDR3 is TGTGCCAGCAGCTTGGGGAGAGTCGATCAGCCCCAGCATTTT.

V and J are TRBV19 and TRBJ2-3, with 8 bases lining up with TRBD2. Germline V gene lookup returns CDR1 LNHDA and CDR2 SQIVND (reference sequence). This CDR3 contains 14 residues. V gave up 3 bases and J gave up 3 bases; unmatched junction bases: 2. The CDR3 nucleotides are TGTGCCAGTAGTATTAGCGGGGCAACAGATACGCAGTATTTT. Protein product: CASSISGATDTQYF.

The CDR3 here is CSVMEGGQGLYGYTF. DNA for the CDR3: TGCAGCGTTATGGAGGGAGGACAGGGGTTGTATGGCTACACCTTC. The chain has TRBV29-1 and TRBJ1-2, with 9 positions matching TRBD1. There are 15 residues in the CDR3. Trimming at V came to 5 bases and at J to 5 bases, leaving 12 bases not matched to a gene. Germline lookup yields CDR1 SQVTM and CDR2 ANQGSEA. The whole variable domain, filled in from reference TRBV29-1 and TRBJ1-2, reads SAVISQKPSRDICQRGTSLTIQCQVDSQVTMMFWYRQQPGQSLTLIATANQGSEATYESGFVIDKFPISRPNLTFSTLTVSNMSPEDSSIYLCSVMEGGQGLYGYTFGSGTRLTVV.

The chain combines TRBV7-3 with TRBJ2-3; perhaps D is TRBD1 or TRBD2 (5 bases each). The CDR3 extends over 15 amino acids. Trimming removed 8 bases at V and 0 bases at J, with 15 bases between. CDR1 SGHTA and CDR2 FQGTGA come from the germline V gene. CDR3 amino acids: CASRRNGASTDTQYF. CDR3 bases: TGTGCCAGCCGGAGGAACGGGGCAAGCACAGATACGCAGTATTTT.

The gene calls are TRBV10-2 and TRBJ2-2, with 9 bases fitting TRBD2. Germline CDR1 reads WSHSY; CDR2 reads SAAADI. The CDR3 loop spans 14 amino acids. V lost 6 bases and J lost 7; bases outside the gene matches: 6. Here the CDR3 DNA reads TGCGCCAGCAGCAGCGGGGGGCTGGGCGGGGAGCTGTTTTTT. Amino acids: CASSSGGLGGELFF.

This clone appeared a few times. V usage is TRBV11-2 and J usage is TRBJ1-5; D call uncertain. CDR1 and CDR2 (germline): SGHAT, FQNNGV. Trimming removed 4 bases at V and 2 bases at J, with 12 bases between. CDR3 length: 15 amino acids. CDR3 sequence (DNA): TGTGCCAGCAGCTCCGGAGTGGGAGGCAATCAGCCCCAGCATTTT. Its translation is CASSSGVGGNQPQHF.

This clone appeared a few times. The rearrangement joins TRBV15 to TRBJ1-1, with D hard to call. This CDR3 region has 15 residues. Per germline, CDR1 LNHNV and CDR2 YYDKDF (reference sequence). The V end lost 0 bases, the J end lost 3 bases, and 11 bases lay between the germline ends. CDR3 nucleotide sequence: TGTGCCACCAGCAGAGAGACCGCATATGACACTGAAGCTTTCTTT. As protein: CATSRETAYDTEAFF.

J is TRBJ2-1 and V is TRBV9; D is undetermined. V was cut by 0 bases and J by 0 bases, with 7 bases left in between. CDR3 length equals 15 residues. Per the germline V gene, CDR1 is SGDLS and CDR2 is YYNGEE. In DNA form, the CDR3 reads TGTGCCAGCAGCGTAGGGGCAAGCTCCTACAATGAGCAGTTCTTC. Its protein is CASSVGASSYNEQFF.

In its sample, this clone was seen a few times. The chain recombines TRBV27 with TRBJ1-2; the D is unclear. This CDR3 spans 13 amino acids. Germline V gene sequence: CDR1 MNHEY, CDR2 SMNVEV (reference sequence). V lost 2 bases and J lost 2, with 6 bases in between. The CDR3 coding sequence is TGTGCCAGCAGTTTAAGGGAAAACTATGGCTACACCTTC. It codes for CASSLRENYGYTF.

V is TRBV7-8 and J is TRBJ1-5; 7 bases fit TRBD1. This CDR3 has 16 amino acids. Germline V gives CDR1 SGHVS, CDR2 FQNEAQ. The V gene end was trimmed by 5 bases and the J gene end by 0 bases; junction bases not matched to a gene: 7. In nucleotides, the CDR3 is TGTGCCAGCAGCCGATACAGGGGACTTAGCAATCAGCCCCAGCATTTT. Its protein is CASSRYRGLSNQPQHF.

The chain recombines TRBV5-8 with TRBJ2-2, with 11 bases fitting TRBD1. Trimming removed 4 bases from V and 7 bases from J; junction bases left unmatched: 3. CDR1 is SGHTS and CDR2 is YDEGEE in the germline V gene. The CDR3 covers 14 residues. The CDR3 coding sequence is TGTGCCAGCAGCGGACAGGGGGCCAACGGGGAGCTGTTTTTT. Protein product: CASSGQGANGELFF.

The chain recombines TRBV2 with TRBJ1-5; the D gene is possibly TRBD1 (6 bases). Germline V gene lookup returns CDR1 SNHLY and CDR2 FYNNEI. The CDR3 runs 14 residues. Trimming took 5 bases from V and 4 from J, leaving 12 bases between them. The CDR3 DNA reads TGTGCCAGCAGTCCTCGACAGGCTAATCAGCCCCAGCATTTT. Its translation is CASSPRQANQPQHF.

J is TRBJ2-6 and V is TRBV5-1; no reliable D call. CDR1 SGHRS and CDR2 YFSETQ come from the germline V gene. The CDR3 length is 15 residues. Trimming removed 6 bases from V and 0 bases from J, with 10 bases in between. DNA for the CDR3: TGCGCCAGCACTCCCGACCTCTCTGGGGCCAACGTCCTGACTTTC. It encodes CASTPDLSGANVLTF.

This clone has a single count. V gene TRBV21-1 combines with J gene TRBJ2-7; the table calls TRBD1, which could not be checked here. TRBV21-1 is a documented pseudogene. CDR3 length: 15 amino acids. The DNA for the CDR3 is TGTGCCAGCAGCTCCCGAGGACAGGGATCCTACGAGCAGTACTTC. The encoded protein is CASSSRGQGSYEQYF.

V usage is TRBV28 and J usage is TRBJ1-2, with 9 bases identical to TRBD1. CDR1 MDHEN and CDR2 SYDVKM come from the germline V gene. Unmatched junction bases numbered 12, after V lost 6 bases and J lost 4 bases. CDR3 length: 16 residues. CDR3 nucleotides: TGTGCCAGCAGAACGGGACAGGGTCCCCGTAGCTATGGCTACACCTTC. It encodes CASRTGQGPRSYGYTF.

The chain couples TRBV5-1 to TRBJ2-7, with 11 bases fitting TRBD1. There are 14 residues in the CDR3. Trimming took 2 bases from V and 4 from J; bases not matched to a gene: 2. Germline-derived CDR1 and CDR2 are SGHRS and YFSETQ. CDR3: CASSFGTGGYEQYF. The CDR3 DNA reads as TGCGCCAGCAGCTTCGGGACAGGGGGATACGAGCAGTACTTC.